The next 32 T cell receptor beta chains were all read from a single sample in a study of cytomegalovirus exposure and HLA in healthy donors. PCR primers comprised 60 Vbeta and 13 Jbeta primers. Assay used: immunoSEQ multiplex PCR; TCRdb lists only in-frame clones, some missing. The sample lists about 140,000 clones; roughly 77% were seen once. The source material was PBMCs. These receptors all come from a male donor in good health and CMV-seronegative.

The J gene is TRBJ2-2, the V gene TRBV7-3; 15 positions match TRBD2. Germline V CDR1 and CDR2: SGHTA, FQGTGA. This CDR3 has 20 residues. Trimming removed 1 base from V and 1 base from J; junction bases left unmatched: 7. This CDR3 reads CASSLRGLAGGGGNTGELFF. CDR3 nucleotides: TGTGCCAGCAGCTTAAGGGGACTAGCGGGAGGTGGCGGGAACACCGGGGAGCTGTTTTTT.

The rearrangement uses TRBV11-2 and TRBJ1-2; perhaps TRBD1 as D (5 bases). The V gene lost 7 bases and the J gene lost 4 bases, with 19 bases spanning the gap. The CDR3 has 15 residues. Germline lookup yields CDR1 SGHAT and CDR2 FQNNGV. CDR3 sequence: CASTHPRQLLYGYTF. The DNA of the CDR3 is TGTGCCAGCACCCACCCCCGACAGCTACTCTATGGCTACACCTTC.

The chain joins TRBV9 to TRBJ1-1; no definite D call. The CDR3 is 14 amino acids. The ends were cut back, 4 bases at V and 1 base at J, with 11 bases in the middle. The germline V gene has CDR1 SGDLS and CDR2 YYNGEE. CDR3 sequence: CASSPLGGNTEAFF. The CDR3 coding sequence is TGTGCCAGCAGCCCCCTGGGAGGGAACACTGAAGCTTTCTTT. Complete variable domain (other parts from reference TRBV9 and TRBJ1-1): DSGVTQTPKHLITATGQRVTLRCSPRSGDLSVYWYQQSLDQGLQFLIQYYNGEERAKGNILERFSAQQFPDLHSELNLSSLELGDSALYFCASSPLGGNTEAFFGQGTRLTVV.

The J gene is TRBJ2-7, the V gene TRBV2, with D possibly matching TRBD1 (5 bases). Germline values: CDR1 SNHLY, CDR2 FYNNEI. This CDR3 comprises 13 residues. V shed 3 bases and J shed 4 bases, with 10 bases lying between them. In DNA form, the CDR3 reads TGTGCCAGCAGTGACCTGGGGCGGTACGAGCAGTACTTC. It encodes CASSDLGRYEQYF.

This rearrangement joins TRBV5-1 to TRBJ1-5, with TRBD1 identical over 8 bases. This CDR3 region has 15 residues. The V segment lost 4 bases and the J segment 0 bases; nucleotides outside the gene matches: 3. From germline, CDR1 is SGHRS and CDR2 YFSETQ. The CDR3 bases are TGCGCCAGCAGCACCGGACAGGGTAGCAATCAGCCCCAGCATTTT. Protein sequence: CASSTGQGSNQPQHF.

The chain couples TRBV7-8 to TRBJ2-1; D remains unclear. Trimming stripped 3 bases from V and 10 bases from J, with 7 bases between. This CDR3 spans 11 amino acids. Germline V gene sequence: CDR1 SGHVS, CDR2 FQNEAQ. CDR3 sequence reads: CASSLGSEQFF. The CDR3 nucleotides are TGTGCCAGCAGCTTGGGCTCGGAGCAGTTCTTC.

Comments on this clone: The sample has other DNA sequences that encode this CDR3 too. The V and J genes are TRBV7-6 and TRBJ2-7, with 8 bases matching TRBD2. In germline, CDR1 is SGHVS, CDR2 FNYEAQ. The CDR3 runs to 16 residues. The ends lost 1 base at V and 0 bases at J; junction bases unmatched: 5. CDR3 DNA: TGTGCCAGCAGCTTAGAGGGTCTAGCGGGCTCCTACGAGCAGTACTTC. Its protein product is CASSLEGLAGSYEQYF.

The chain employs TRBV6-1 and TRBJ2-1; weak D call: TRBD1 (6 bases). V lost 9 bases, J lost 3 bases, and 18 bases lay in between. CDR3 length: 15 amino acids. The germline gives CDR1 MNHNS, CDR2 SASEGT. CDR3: CASLQGLQNYNEQFF. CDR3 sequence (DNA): TGTGCCAGTCTTCAGGGGCTTCAAAACTACAATGAGCAGTTCTTC.

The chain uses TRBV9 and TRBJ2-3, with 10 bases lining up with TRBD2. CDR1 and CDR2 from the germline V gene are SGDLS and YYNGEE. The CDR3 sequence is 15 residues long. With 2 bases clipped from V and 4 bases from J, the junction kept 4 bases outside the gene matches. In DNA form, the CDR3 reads TGTGCCAGCAGCGTGAGCGGGGGGGCCTCAGATACGCAGTATTTT. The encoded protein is CASSVSGGASDTQYF. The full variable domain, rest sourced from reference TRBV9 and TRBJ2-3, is DSGVTQTPKHLITATGQRVTLRCSPRSGDLSVYWYQQSLDQGLQFLIQYYNGEERAKGNILERFSAQQFPDLHSELNLSSLELGDSALYFCASSVSGGASDTQYFGPGTRLTVL.

The CDR3 DNA reads TGTGCCAGCACCCTAGCGGGAGGACTCCCCGATACGCAGTATTTT. Amino acid sequence: CASTLAGGLPDTQYF. The gene calls are TRBV27 and TRBJ2-3; TRBD2 matches at 11 bases. After removal of 7 bases from V and 6 bases from J, the junction contained 9 bases not matched to a gene. Germline-derived CDR1 and CDR2 are MNHEY and SMNVEV (reference sequence). This CDR3 spans 15 amino acids.

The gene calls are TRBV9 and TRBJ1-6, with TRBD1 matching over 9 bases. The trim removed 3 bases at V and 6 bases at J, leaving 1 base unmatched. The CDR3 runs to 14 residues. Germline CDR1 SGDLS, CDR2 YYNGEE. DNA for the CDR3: TGTGCCAGCAGCGGACAGGGGGTTAATTCACCCCTCCACTTT. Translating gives CASSGQGVNSPLHF.

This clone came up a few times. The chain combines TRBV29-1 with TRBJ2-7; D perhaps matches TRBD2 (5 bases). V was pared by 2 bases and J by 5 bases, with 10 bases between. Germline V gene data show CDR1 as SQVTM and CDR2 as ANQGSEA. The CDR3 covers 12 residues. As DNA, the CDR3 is TGCAGCGTTGAAAGGGAGTACAACGAGCAGTACTTC. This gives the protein CSVEREYNEQYF.

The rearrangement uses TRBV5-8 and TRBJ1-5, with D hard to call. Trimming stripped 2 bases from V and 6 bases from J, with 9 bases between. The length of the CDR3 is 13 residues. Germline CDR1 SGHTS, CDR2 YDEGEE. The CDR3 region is CASSFTVPQPQHF. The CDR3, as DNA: TGTGCCAGCAGCTTCACAGTCCCTCAGCCCCAGCATTTT.

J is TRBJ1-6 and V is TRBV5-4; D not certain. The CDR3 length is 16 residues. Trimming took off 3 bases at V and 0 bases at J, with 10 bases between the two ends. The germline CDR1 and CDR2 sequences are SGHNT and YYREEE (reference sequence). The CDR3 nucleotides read TGTGCCAGCAGCTCTTCCAAGAGCTCCTATAATTCACCCCTCCACTTT. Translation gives CASSSSKSSYNSPLHF. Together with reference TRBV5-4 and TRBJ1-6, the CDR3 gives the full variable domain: ETGVTQSPTHLIKTRGQQVTLRCSSQSGHNTVSWYQQALGQGPQFIFQYYREEENGRGNFPPRFSGLQFPNYSSELNVNALELDDSALYLCASSSSKSSYNSPLHFGNGTRLTVT.

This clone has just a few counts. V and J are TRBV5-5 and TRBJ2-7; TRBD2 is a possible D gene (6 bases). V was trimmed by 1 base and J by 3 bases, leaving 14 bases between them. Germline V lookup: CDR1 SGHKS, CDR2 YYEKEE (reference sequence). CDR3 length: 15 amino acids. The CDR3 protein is CASSLRRRGLYEQYF. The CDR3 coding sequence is TGTGCCAGCAGCTTGCGACGGAGGGGACTCTACGAGCAGTACTTC.

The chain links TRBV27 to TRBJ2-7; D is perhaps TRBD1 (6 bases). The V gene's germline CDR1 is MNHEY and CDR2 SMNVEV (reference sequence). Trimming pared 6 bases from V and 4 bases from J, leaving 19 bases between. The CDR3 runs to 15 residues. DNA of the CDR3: TGTGCCAGCAGGCTTTTTACAGGGTGGTCGTACGAGCAGTACTTC. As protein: CASRLFTGWSYEQYF.

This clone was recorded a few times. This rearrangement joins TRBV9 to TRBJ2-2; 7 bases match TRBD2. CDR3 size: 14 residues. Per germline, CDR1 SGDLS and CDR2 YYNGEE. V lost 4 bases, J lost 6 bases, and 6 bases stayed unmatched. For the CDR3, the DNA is TGTGCCAGCAGCTCCCGGGGGGTGGCCGGGGAGCTGTTTTTT. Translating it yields CASSSRGVAGELFF.

The CDR3 region has the DNA TGTGCCAGCAGCCAAGCCGGGACTTTGGGCGATACGCAGTATTTT. This gives the protein CASSQAGTLGDTQYF. The V and J genes are TRBV4-2 and TRBJ2-3; D perhaps matches TRBD2 (6 bases). This CDR3 is 15 amino acids long. The germline V gene has CDR1 LGHNA and CDR2 YNFKEQ. Trimming stripped 1 base from V and 6 bases from J, with 14 bases between.

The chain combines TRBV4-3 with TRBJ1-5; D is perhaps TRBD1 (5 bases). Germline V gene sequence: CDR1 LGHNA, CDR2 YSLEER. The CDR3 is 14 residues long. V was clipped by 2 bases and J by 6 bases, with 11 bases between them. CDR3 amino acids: CASSQSPGSQPQHF. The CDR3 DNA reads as TGCGCCAGCAGCCAATCCCCAGGGTCTCAGCCCCAGCATTTT.

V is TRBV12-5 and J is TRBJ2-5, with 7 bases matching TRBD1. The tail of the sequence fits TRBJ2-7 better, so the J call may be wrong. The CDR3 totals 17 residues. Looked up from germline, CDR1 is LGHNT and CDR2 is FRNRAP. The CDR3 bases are TGTGCTAGTGGTTTGGTACCTCCGGGACAGCGCTCCTACGAGCAGTACTTC. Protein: CASGLVPPGQRSYEQYF.

CDR3 in amino acids: CASRTMGQGVGQPQHF. In nucleotides, the CDR3 is TGTGCCAGTAGAACCATGGGGCAAGGGGTGGGACAGCCCCAGCATTTT. The chain has TRBV19 and TRBJ1-5, with D possibly TRBD1 on 5 matching bases. The V gene lost 6 bases and the J gene lost 7 bases, with 22 bases spanning the gap. Germline CDR1 LNHDA, CDR2 SQIVND (reference sequence). This CDR3 region has 16 residues.

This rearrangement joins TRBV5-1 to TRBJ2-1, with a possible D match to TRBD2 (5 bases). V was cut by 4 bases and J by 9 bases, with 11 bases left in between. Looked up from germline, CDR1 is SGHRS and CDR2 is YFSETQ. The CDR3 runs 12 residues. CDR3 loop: CASSGSDAEQFF. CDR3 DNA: TGCGCCAGCAGCGGGAGCGACGCTGAGCAGTTCTTC. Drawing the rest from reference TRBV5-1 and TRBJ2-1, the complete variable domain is KAGVTQTPRYLIKTRGQQVTLSCSPISGHRSVSWYQQTPGQGLQFLFEYFSETQRNKGNFPGRFSGRQFSNSRSEMNVSTLELGDSALYLCASSGSDAEQFFGPGTRLTVL.

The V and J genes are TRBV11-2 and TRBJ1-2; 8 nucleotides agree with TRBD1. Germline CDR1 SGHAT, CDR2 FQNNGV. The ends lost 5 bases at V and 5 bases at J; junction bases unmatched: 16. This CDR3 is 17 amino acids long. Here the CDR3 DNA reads TGTGCCAGCAGCGCAGGGGCCCGACAGGGGATAGCTTATGGCTACACCTTC. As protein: CASSAGARQGIAYGYTF.

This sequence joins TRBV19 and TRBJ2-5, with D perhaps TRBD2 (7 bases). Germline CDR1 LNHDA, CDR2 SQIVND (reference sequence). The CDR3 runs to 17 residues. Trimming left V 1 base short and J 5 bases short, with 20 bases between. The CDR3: CASSIAAISGGIETQYF. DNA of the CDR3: TGTGCCAGTAGTATAGCCGCGATATCGGGGGGCATCGAGACCCAGTACTTC.

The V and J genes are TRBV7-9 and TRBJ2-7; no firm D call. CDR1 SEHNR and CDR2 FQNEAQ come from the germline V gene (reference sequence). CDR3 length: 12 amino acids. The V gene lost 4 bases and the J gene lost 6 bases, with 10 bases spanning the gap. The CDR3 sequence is CASSSGSGEQYF. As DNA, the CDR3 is TGTGCCAGCAGCTCCGGCTCAGGCGAGCAGTACTTC.

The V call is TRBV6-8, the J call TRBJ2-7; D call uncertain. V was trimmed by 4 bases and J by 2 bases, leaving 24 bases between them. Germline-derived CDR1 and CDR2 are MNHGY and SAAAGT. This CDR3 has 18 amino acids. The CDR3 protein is CASSSLPKNLFCTYEQYF. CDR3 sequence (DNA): TGTGCCAGCAGTTCCCTACCCAAAAACCTATTCTGTACCTACGAGCAGTACTTC.

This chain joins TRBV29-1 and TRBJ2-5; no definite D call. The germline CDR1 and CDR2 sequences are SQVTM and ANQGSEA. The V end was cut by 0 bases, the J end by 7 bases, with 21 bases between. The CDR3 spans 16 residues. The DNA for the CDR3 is TGCAGCGTTGAAGATTTGGTGATAGCTATAGGATGGACCCAGTACTTC. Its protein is CSVEDLVIAIGWTQYF.

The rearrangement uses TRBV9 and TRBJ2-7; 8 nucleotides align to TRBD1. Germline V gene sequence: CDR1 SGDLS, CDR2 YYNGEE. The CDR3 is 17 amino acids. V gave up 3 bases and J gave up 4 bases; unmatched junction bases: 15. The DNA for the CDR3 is TGTGCCAGCAGCGAAAGTCTCACAGGGGGGCCGGGGTACGAGCAGTACTTC. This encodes CASSESLTGGPGYEQYF.

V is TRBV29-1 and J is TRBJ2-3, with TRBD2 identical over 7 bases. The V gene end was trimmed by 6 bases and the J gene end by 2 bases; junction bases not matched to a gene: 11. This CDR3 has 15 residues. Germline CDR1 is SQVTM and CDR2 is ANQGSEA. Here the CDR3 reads CSVLPGTTSTDTQYF. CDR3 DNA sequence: TGCAGCGTGCTTCCCGGGACTACCTCCACAGATACGCAGTATTTT.

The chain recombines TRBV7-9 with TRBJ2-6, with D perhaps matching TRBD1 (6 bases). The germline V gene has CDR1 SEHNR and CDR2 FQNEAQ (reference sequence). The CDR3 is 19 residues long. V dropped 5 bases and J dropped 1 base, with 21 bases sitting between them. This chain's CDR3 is CASSPGTRGGLSGANVLTF. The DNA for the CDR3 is TGTGCCAGCAGCCCTGGGACGAGAGGGGGTTTATCTGGGGCCAACGTCCTGACTTTC.

In DNA, the CDR3 is TGCGCCAGCAGCACAACCGGGACAGGGACCACCGGGGAGCTGTTTTTT. This encodes CASSTTGTGTTGELFF. The J gene is TRBJ2-2, the V gene TRBV5-1; 9 bases match TRBD1. V lost 4 bases to trimming and J lost 4 bases; unmatched junction nucleotides: 8. Germline CDR1 and CDR2: SGHRS and YFSETQ. The CDR3 has 16 residues.

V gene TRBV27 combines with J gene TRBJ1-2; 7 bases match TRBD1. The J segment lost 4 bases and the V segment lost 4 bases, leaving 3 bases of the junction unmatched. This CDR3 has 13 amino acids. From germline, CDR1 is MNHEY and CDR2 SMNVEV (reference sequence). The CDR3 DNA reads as TGTGCCAGCAGTTCCCGGGACAGCTATGGCTACACCTTC. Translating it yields CASSSRDSYGYTF.